One sample yielded the 14 T cell receptor beta chains listed below, sequenced in a study of T-cell reconstitution after alpha-beta-depleted transplantation in children (dated by TCRdb to the mid-2010s). Library creation used PCR. The sample was run on an Illumina HiSeq 2500. To normalize quantification of the TCRbeta repertoire, the TCR libraries were built with molecular barcoding that relied on unique molecular identifiers. In TCRdb, the public reads were trimmed at Q25 with fastp and aligned with MiXCR, with productive beta chains retained. All rows with the same CDR3 protein become a single entry with the most common DNA and genes. The sample contains 200,000 to 250,000 distinct CDR3 sequences, 8% to 10% of them found a single time. Over 5.5% of the sample is held by the ten biggest clonotypes. The sequencing here drew on PBMCs from the stem cell graft donor, taken from the stem cell graft. The receptors stem from a human donor who donated a stem cell graft to a child with acute lymphoblastic leukemia.

This chain uses TRBV10-3 with TRBJ2-1, with TRBD2 identical over 13 bases. Germline V gene data show CDR1 as ENHRY and CDR2 as SYGVKD. CDR3 length equals 16 residues. Trimming cost V 11 bases and J 2 bases; bases outside gene matches: 9. CDR3 loop: CAFSGTSGAPYNEQFF. The CDR3 DNA reads TGTGCCTTCTCCGGGACTAGCGGGGCCCCCTACAATGAGCAGTTCTTC.

This clonotype appeared many times. V is TRBV5-1 and J is TRBJ2-4; D might be TRBD2 (5 bases). Trimming shortened V by 1 base and J by 2 bases, and 13 bases separated the two germline ends. The CDR3 loop spans 16 amino acids. Germline-derived CDR1 and CDR2 are SGHRS and YFSETQ. The CDR3 nucleotides read TGCGCCAGCAGCTTGTCGCCGGGGATTACCAAAAACATTCAGTACTTC. This encodes CASSLSPGITKNIQYF. The variable domain in full, with the rest retrieved from reference TRBV5-1 and TRBJ2-4, is KAGVTQTPRYLIKTRGQQVTLSCSPISGHRSVSWYQQTPGQGLQFLFEYFSETQRNKGNFPGRFSGRQFSNSRSEMNVSTLELGDSALYLCASSLSPGITKNIQYFGAGTRLSVL.

The table lists this clonotype with a few counts. The chain recombines TRBV7-9 with TRBJ1-2; D perhaps matches TRBD1 (5 bases). This CDR3 comprises 15 residues. Germline CDR1 reads SEHNR; CDR2 reads FQNEAQ (reference sequence). Trimming took 5 bases from V and 5 from J, leaving 18 bases between them. This CDR3 reads CASSPAGTGRYGYTF. The CDR3 DNA follows: TGTGCCAGCAGCCCGGCAGGGACGGGAAGGTATGGCTACACCTTC.

The rearrangement uses TRBV12-3 or TRBV12-4 and TRBJ1-5; D perhaps matches TRBD1 (5 bases). This CDR3 comprises 16 residues. Trimming took 5 bases from V and 6 from J, leaving 20 bases between them. DNA for the CDR3: TGTGCCAGCAGTCCAAAACGGGGGAACGGGGTTCAGCCCCAGCATTTT. This codes for CASSPKRGNGVQPQHF.

This clonotype was counted many times. This sequence joins TRBV5-1 and TRBJ2-5; 8 bases align to TRBD1. This CDR3 has 14 residues. From germline, CDR1 is SGHRS and CDR2 YFSETQ. Losses at the gene ends were 4 bases for V and 2 bases for J; bases not matched to a gene: 4. The DNA for the CDR3 is TGCGCCAGCAGCACGTGGACAGGGCAAGAGACCCAGTACTTC. Translated: CASSTWTGQETQYF.

This clonotype was seen more than once but under ten times. V gene TRBV10-3 combines with J gene TRBJ2-2, with 7 positions matching TRBD1. The length of the CDR3 is 16 residues. The germline CDR1 and CDR2 sequences are ENHRY and SYGVKD. V lost 4 bases to trimming and J lost 4 bases; unmatched junction nucleotides: 9. Here the CDR3 reads CAISGLAGGLTGELFF. In nucleotides, the CDR3 is TGTGCCATCAGTGGGTTGGCAGGGGGTCTCACCGGGGAGCTGTTTTTT.

This clonotype was detected a few times. The gene calls are TRBV10-3 and TRBJ1-5; D remains ambiguous. The germline V gene encodes CDR1 ENHRY and CDR2 SYGVKD. This CDR3 region has 13 residues. Trimming stripped 7 bases from V and 5 bases from J, with 12 bases between. The CDR3 spells CAIKGGGDQPQHF. CDR3 nucleotides: TGTGCCATCAAAGGAGGCGGGGATCAGCCCCAGCATTTT.

V and J are TRBV3-1 and TRBJ1-5, with a weak D call TRBD1 (5 bases). The V end lost 3 bases, the J end lost 5 bases, and 11 bases lay between the germline ends. The CDR3 loop spans 14 amino acids. The germline CDR1 and CDR2 sequences are LGHDT and YNNKEL (reference sequence). CDR3 region: CASSQGDSYQPQHF. For the CDR3, the DNA is TGTGCCAGCAGCCAGGGCGACAGTTATCAGCCCCAGCATTTT.

This clonotype was detected ten times or more. The chain is built from TRBV20-1 and TRBJ1-1; 10 bases match TRBD1. Germline V CDR1 and CDR2: DFQATT, SNEGSKA (reference sequence). The junction had 8 bases not matched to a gene; V was cut back by 5 bases and J by 2 bases. This CDR3 is 15 amino acids long. CDR3 protein: CSAYPGQGPNTEAFF. The DNA for the CDR3 is TGCAGTGCTTATCCGGGACAGGGGCCAAACACTGAAGCTTTCTTT.

This clonotype was counted only a few times. This chain connects TRBV13 to TRBJ2-2, with D tentatively TRBD2 (5 bases). Germline V gene data show CDR1 as PRHDT and CDR2 as FYEKMQ (reference sequence). V lost 4 bases and J 1 base, leaving 10 bases between the germline ends. The CDR3 length is 15 residues. The CDR3 is CASSSPGKNTGELFF. CDR3 DNA sequence: TGTGCCAGCAGCTCCCCGGGAAAGAACACCGGGGAGCTGTTTTTT.

This clonotype was detected ten times or more. The V gene is TRBV18, the J gene TRBJ2-3, with D unresolved. Trimming took off 3 bases at V and 4 bases at J, with 8 bases between the two ends. The CDR3 length is 13 residues. The germline V gene has CDR1 KGHSH and CDR2 LQKENI. The CDR3 coding sequence is TGTGCCAGCTCACCGAGTGGCTCAGATACGCAGTATTTT. This gives the protein CASSPSGSDTQYF.

The V and J genes are TRBV5-4 and TRBJ1-1; D unclear. Per germline, CDR1 SGHNT and CDR2 YYREEE (reference sequence). The CDR3 sequence is 14 residues long. Trimming pared 2 bases from V and 0 bases from J, leaving 8 bases between. CDR3 in amino acids: CASSFTYMNTEAFF. The CDR3 bases are TGTGCCAGCAGCTTTACTTACATGAACACTGAAGCTTTCTTT.

This chain uses TRBV5-6 with TRBJ1-2; no firm D call. With 5 bases removed from V and 3 bases from J, the gap between germline ends came to 20 bases. This CDR3 is 16 amino acids long. The V gene's germline CDR1 is SGHDT and CDR2 YYEEEE. Here the CDR3 DNA reads TGTGCCAGCAGTCCTACATACTCCCCCGAAGACTATGGCTACACCTTC. Amino acids: CASSPTYSPEDYGYTF.

This clonotype was detected a few times. For the CDR3, the DNA is TGTGCCAGCAGCTCTAGCGGGGGGAACCAAGAGACCCAGTACTTC. It yields the protein CASSSSGGNQETQYF. The genes are TRBV5-6 and TRBJ2-5, with 11 bases identical to TRBD2. The length of the CDR3 is 15 residues. Germline CDR1 SGHDT, CDR2 YYEEEE. V dropped 3 bases and J dropped 0; count of bases not matched to a gene: 1.